This T cell receptor beta chain was observed in a study of cytomegalovirus exposure and HLA in healthy donors. Study at large: In an earlier analysis, 95 million to 140 million unique TCR beta sequences were found from 150 million to 200 million T cells.

Trimming removed 10 bases from V and 0 bases from J, with 15 bases in between. Germline assignment: CDR1 MNHEY and CDR2 SVGAGI. This CDR3 has 14 residues. The PCR contained 60 Vbeta and 13 Jbeta primers. Sequencing used immunoSEQ multiplex PCR; TCRdb keeps in-frame clones, though not all of them. The sample includes 90,000 or so clones, 55% to 75% of them seen just once. This chain connects TRBV6-5 to TRBJ1-1, with D uncertain. This receptor was obtained from a woman in her late teens or twenties in good health and CMV-seropositive. Sequenced material: PBMCs. The CDR3 sequence: CATQRSPMNTEAFF. CDR3 DNA: TGTGCCACCCAACGGTCCCCTATGAACACTGAAGCTTTCTTT.